The clone carrying this T cell receptor beta chain was observed a handful of times. No antigen is known for it. 5'RACE with constant-segment primers built TCRalpha and TCRbeta cDNA libraries with UMIs. TCRdb processed the 5' RACE reads anew with MiXCR; each CDR3 protein has one entry. The sample carries approximately 270,000 distinct CDR3 sequences, 15% to 20% recorded once. This record comes from a study of T-cell memory formation after mild COVID-19. Broader study findings: Researchers report contracting CD4+ clones mostly in CM and EM, with CD8+ clones in EMRA. In pre-infection memory, a portion of responding clones appeared, which suggested that cross-reactive memory joined.

V lost 3 bases and J 7 bases, leaving 19 bases between the germline ends. This CDR3 has 16 residues. Per germline, CDR1 MNHNY and CDR2 SVGAGI (reference sequence). The V call is TRBV6-6, the J call TRBJ1-5; D gene unclear. This TCR derives from a young man who had mild COVID-19 (a few samples of this study predate the infection). Cell type and time point are not known. Specimen: PBMCs or a T cell subset sorted from them (not recorded which). In DNA form, the CDR3 reads TGTGCCAGCAGTTATAATCCCCACGTGGGAGGGCAGCCCCAGCATTTT. The encoded protein is CASSYNPHVGGQPQHF.